The 2 T cell receptor beta chains below come from one sample, sequenced in a study of blood T cell repertoires in COVID-19. Using immunoSEQ multiplex PCR, the repertoire was profiled, and TCRdb retains in-frame clones only, with some absent. There are about 110,000 clones in the sample; 69% occur only once, and approximately 5.9% lies in the top ten. Sequenced material: peripheral blood. All receptors derive from a man older than 75 with acute or convalescent COVID-19.

This rearrangement joins TRBV25-1 to TRBJ2-3; D possibly corresponds to TRBD1 (5 bases). The CDR3 consists of 14 residues. Germline CDR1 and CDR2: MGHDK and SYGVNS. V was trimmed by 4 bases and J by 4 bases, leaving 12 bases between them. As DNA, the CDR3 is TGTGCCAGCAGTGTAGGCTGGGGCCCAGATACGCAGTATTTT. Translation gives CASSVGWGPDTQYF.

This chain's CDR3 is CASASGAQETQYF. CDR3 in DNA: TGTGCCAGCGCCAGTGGGGCCCAAGAGACCCAGTACTTC. The V call is TRBV7-3, the J call TRBJ2-5; TRBD1 is a possible D gene (5 bases). This CDR3 is 13 amino acids long. Germline-derived CDR1 and CDR2 are SGHTA and FQGTGA. V was clipped by 8 bases and J by 1 base, with 11 bases between them.